These 10 T cell receptor beta chains originate from one sample sequenced in a study of T cells expressing NK-cell markers. TCRdb reprocessed the 5' RACE reads; each CDR3 protein has one entry and no DNA is given. This table holds 350,000 to 500,000 distinct CDR3 sequences. The sample comprised blood T cells: a sorted CD56 or NKG2C T cell subset, CD4+ or CD8+ T cells, or bulk PBMC T cells (not recorded which). The receptors here all came from a woman between 18 and 69 years old in good health.

The chain uses TRBV20-1 and TRBJ1-1; without DNA, the TCRdb call of TRBD1 cannot be checked. Germline lookup yields CDR1 DFQATT and CDR2 SNEGSKA (reference sequence). CDR3 size: 14 residues. This chain's CDR3 is CSARLRVRNTEAFF.

The gene calls are TRBV12-3 or TRBV12-4 and TRBJ2-1. The CDR3 is made up of 11 amino acids. The CDR3 spells CASSTRDEQFF.

The rearrangement joins TRBV5-4 to TRBJ2-2; lacking DNA, the TRBD1 call made by TCRdb goes unchecked. Germline assignment: CDR1 SGHNT and CDR2 YYREEE (reference sequence). This CDR3 spans 15 amino acids. CDR3 sequence: CASSHDRVYTGELFF.

CDR3 protein: CASSIIRGWTGELFF. V gene TRBV19 combines with J gene TRBJ2-2; the TCRdb call, TRBD1, lacks DNA for checking. Germline V lookup: CDR1 LNHDA, CDR2 SQIVND (reference sequence). The CDR3 has 15 residues.

The CDR3 sequence: CASSQTRTGPWGTEAFF. The chain links TRBV3-1 to TRBJ1-1; the D call from TCRdb, TRBD1, cannot be confirmed without DNA. CDR3 size: 17 residues. Germline-derived CDR1 and CDR2 are LGHDT and YNNKEL (reference sequence).

J is TRBJ1-2 and V is TRBV6-2 or TRBV6-3; without DNA, the TCRdb call of TRBD1 cannot be checked. Looked up from germline, CDR1 is MNHEY and CDR2 is SVGEGT. The CDR3 consists of 15 residues. CDR3 in amino acids: CASSEDRPANYGYTF.

The chain employs TRBV7-2 and TRBJ1-2. The CDR3 runs to 13 residues. The germline V gene encodes CDR1 SGHTA and CDR2 FQGNSA. The CDR3 is CASAQTTNYGYTF.

J is TRBJ1-2 and V is TRBV24-1; TCRdb gives TRBD1 as the D gene, but with no DNA this cannot be confirmed. The V gene's germline CDR1 is KGHDR and CDR2 SFDVKD. There are 15 residues in the CDR3. The CDR3 protein is CATSDSGTPNYGYTF.

The chain recombines TRBV5-6 with TRBJ2-5; TCRdb designates TRBD2, a call that cannot be tested without DNA. The germline gives CDR1 SGHDT, CDR2 YYEEEE. This CDR3 contains 14 residues. Here the CDR3 reads CASSLGLATQTQYF.

The rearrangement joins TRBV12-3 or TRBV12-4 to TRBJ2-3; the TCRdb D gene call, TRBD2, has no DNA to confirm it. The CDR3 is 15 residues long. CDR3 in amino acids: CASSLGGRDPDTQYF.